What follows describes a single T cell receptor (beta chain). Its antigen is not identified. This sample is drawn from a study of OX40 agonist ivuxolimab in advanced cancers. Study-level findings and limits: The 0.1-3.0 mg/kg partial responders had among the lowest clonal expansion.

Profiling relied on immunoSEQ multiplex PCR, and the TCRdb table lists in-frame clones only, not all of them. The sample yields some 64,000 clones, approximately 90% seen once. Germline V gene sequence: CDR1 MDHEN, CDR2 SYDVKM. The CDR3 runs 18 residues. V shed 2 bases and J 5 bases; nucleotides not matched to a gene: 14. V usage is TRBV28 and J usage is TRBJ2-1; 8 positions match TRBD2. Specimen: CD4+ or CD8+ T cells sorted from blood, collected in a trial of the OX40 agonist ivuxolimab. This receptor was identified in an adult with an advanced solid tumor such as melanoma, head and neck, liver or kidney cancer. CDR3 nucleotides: TGTGCCAGCAGTTTACGGAGCGGGAGAGCGTTCACCCACAATGAGCAGTTCTTC. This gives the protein CASSLRSGRAFTHNEQFF.